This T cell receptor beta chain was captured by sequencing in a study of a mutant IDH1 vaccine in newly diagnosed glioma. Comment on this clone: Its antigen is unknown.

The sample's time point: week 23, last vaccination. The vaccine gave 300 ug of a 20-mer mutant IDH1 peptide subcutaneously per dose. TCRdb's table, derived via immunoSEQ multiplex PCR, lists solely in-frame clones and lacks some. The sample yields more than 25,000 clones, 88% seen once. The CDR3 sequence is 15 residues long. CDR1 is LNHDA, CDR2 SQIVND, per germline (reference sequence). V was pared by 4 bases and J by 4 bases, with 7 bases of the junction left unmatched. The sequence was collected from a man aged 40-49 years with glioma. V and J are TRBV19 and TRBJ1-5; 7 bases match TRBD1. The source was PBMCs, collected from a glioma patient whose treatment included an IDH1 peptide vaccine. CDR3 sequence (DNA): TGTGCCAGTAGTAACAGGGGCTTACAGAATCAGCCCCAGCATTTT. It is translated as CASSNRGLQNQPQHF.